Listed here is a single T cell receptor (beta chain). The antigen remains undetermined. The data are from a study of vaccination effects on CD4 cells after COVID-19. Study overall: All study participants received two doses of BNT162b2 or mRNA-1273 vaccine.

Findings and caveats of the study: Marked clonal contraction of infection- and vaccine-induced clones was seen late after vaccination. Just 1 of 255 vaccine-induced clones in healthy recipients was cross-reactive.

Trimming shortened V by 3 bases and J by 4 bases, and 21 bases separated the two germline ends. Germline V lookup: CDR1 LNHDA, CDR2 SQIVND (reference sequence). The CDR3 sequence is 17 residues long. Within the ViraFEST assay, antigen-specific CD4+ T cells underwent expansion with viral peptide pools prior to sequencing. CD4+ T cell isolation took place after nine to eleven days of culture. Nobody among the vaccine recipients had prior SARS-CoV-2 infection (nucleocapsid antibodies were negative). Cultures used roughly 2 million PBMC per well, approximately 9.6 IU/ml IL-2 and around 9.5 ug/ml peptides. Some clones are missing from TCRdb's copy, which holds only in-frame ones; the method was immunoSEQ multiplex PCR. The sample holds 30,000 to 35,000 clones; 55% to 85% are singletons and the top ten take 27%.

Sequenced here: CD4+ T cells from PBMCs cultured with HCoV-OC43 spike peptides, sampled before COVID-19 vaccination. Subset defined: HCoV-OC43 spike overlapping peptide pool stimulation. The sequence came from a human donor who received a COVID-19 vaccine. The chain has TRBV19 and TRBJ1-2; D remains unclear. The CDR3 is CASSIGWSGGSVYGYTF. The CDR3 coding sequence is TGTGCCAGTAGTATCGGGTGGTCGGGTGGATCGGTCTATGGCTACACCTTC.